The 5 T cell receptor beta chains given below trace back to one sample, sequenced in a study of cytomegalovirus exposure and HLA in healthy donors. The study ran its PCR with 60 Vbeta and 13 Jbeta primers. Assay: immunoSEQ multiplex PCR; the TCRdb copy retains only in-frame clones and omits some. Here the sample spans 150,000 to 200,000 clones, about four fifths being singletons. Sample: PBMCs. The receptors were gathered from a woman aged 50 to 60 in good health and CMV-seronegative.

V usage is TRBV29-1 and J usage is TRBJ2-3, with D unclear. In germline, CDR1 is SQVTM, CDR2 ANQGSEA. The V end lost 4 bases, the J end lost 2 bases, and 10 bases lay between the germline ends. The CDR3 sequence is 13 residues long. This CDR3 reads CSVGTTVTDTQYF. The CDR3 coding sequence is TGCAGCGTTGGAACTACGGTCACAGATACGCAGTATTTT.

This clone was found a few times. This chain connects TRBV9 to TRBJ2-1, with D perhaps TRBD2 (5 bases). The CDR3 is 17 residues long. V was trimmed by 4 bases and J by 5 bases, leaving 22 bases between them. Germline CDR1 and CDR2: SGDLS and YYNGEE. The CDR3 loop is CASSIRVASLEDNEQFF. The CDR3 DNA is TGTGCCAGCAGCATCCGGGTTGCTAGCTTGGAGGACAATGAGCAGTTCTTC.

The V and J genes are TRBV11-1 and TRBJ2-1, with 11 bases fitting TRBD2. The CDR3 sequence is 15 residues long. CDR1 SGHAT and CDR2 FQDESV come from the germline V gene (reference sequence). V lost 2 bases and J lost 7; bases outside the gene matches: 4. CDR3 amino acids: CASSLYTSGGNEQFF. For the CDR3, the DNA is TGTGCCAGCAGCTTATATACTAGCGGGGGAAATGAGCAGTTCTTC.

The chain has TRBV19 and TRBJ2-5; 9 nucleotides line up with TRBD1. Germline CDR1 and CDR2: LNHDA and SQIVND (reference sequence). The trim removed 4 bases at V and 5 bases at J, leaving 11 bases unmatched. The CDR3 runs to 16 residues. CDR3 in amino acids: CASSSGQGLAAETQYF. The CDR3 coding sequence is TGTGCCAGTAGTAGCGGACAGGGGTTGGCAGCGGAGACCCAGTACTTC.

This chain joins TRBV6-1 and TRBJ2-5, with 7 positions matching TRBD2. The CDR3 is 15 residues long. Unmatched junction bases numbered 6, after V lost 4 bases and J lost 1 base. CDR1 and CDR2 from the germline V gene are MNHNS and SASEGT. CDR3: CASSVGLVGQETQYF. DNA for the CDR3: TGTGCCAGCAGTGTTGGACTAGTAGGCCAAGAGACCCAGTACTTC.